This T cell receptor beta chain was observed in a study of blood T cell repertoires in COVID-19. At the level of the study: The samples span acute and convalescent COVID-19 from the United States, Italy and Spain. The analysed material was cDNA or gDNA that came from T cells, B-cell-depleted T cells, or PBMCs.

Germline CDR1 is SGHTA and CDR2 is FQGTGA. V was clipped by 2 bases and J by 6 bases, with 10 bases between them. This CDR3 has 13 amino acids. Cohorts were based on clinical histories the participants reported. Data came from immunoSEQ multiplex PCR; TCRdb stores just in-frame clones and leaves some out. The data hold about 240,000 clones, with 80% to 90% observed a single time. The clonotype comes from a woman in her twenties or thirties who had recovered from COVID-19. The sequencing input was PBMCs or T cells enriched from blood (not recorded which). The V call is TRBV7-3, the J call TRBJ1-1; D might be TRBD1 (6 bases). CDR3: CASSLQQGSEAFF. As DNA, the CDR3 is TGTGCCAGCAGCTTACAACAGGGCTCTGAAGCTTTCTTT.